This TCR beta chain was sequenced during a study of blood T cell repertoires in COVID-19. Sequencing used immunoSEQ multiplex PCR; TCRdb keeps in-frame clones, though not all of them. The data hold about 250,000 clones, with about 82% observed a single time. The J segment lost 4 bases and the V segment lost 0 bases, leaving 6 bases of the junction unmatched. Germline assignment: CDR1 SQVTM and CDR2 ANQGSEA. This CDR3 has 14 amino acids. The clonotype originates from a man aged 45-65 years with active or convalescent COVID-19. The chain has TRBV29-1 and TRBJ2-7; 7 bases fit TRBD1. Material: peripheral blood. CDR3 DNA: TGCAGCGTTGAAGAGAGAGGGGGCGGATACGAGCAGTACTTC. Protein product: CSVEERGGGYEQYF.